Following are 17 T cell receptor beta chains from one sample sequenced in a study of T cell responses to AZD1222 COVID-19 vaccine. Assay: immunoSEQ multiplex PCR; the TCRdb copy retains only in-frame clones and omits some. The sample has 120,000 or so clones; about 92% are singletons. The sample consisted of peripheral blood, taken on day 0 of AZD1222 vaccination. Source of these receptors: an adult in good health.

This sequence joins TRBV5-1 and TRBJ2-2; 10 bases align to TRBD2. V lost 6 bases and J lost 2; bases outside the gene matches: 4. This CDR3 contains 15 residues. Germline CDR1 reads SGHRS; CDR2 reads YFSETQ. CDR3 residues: CASKLAGQNTGELFF. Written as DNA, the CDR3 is TGCGCCAGCAAACTAGCGGGACAAAACACCGGGGAGCTGTTTTTT.

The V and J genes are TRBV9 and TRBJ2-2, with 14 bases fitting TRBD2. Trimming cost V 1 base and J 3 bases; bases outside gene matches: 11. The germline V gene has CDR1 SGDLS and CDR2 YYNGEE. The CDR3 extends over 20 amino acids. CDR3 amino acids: CASSVSGTSGSLRDTGELFF. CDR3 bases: TGTGCCAGCAGCGTATCCGGGACTAGCGGGAGTCTTAGGGACACCGGGGAGCTGTTTTTT.

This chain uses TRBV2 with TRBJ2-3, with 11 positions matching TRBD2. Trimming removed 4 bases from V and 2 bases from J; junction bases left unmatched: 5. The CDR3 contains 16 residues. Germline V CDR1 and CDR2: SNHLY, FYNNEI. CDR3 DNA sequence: TGTGCCAGCAGTGGAGGGACTAGCGGAAACACAGATACGCAGTATTTT. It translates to CASSGGTSGNTDTQYF.

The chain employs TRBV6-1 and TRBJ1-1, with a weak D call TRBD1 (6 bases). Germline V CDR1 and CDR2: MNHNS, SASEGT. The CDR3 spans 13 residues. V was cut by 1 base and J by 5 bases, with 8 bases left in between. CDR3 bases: TGTGCCAGCAGTGAAGGGGGGCGAACTGAAGCTTTCTTT. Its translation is CASSEGGRTEAFF.

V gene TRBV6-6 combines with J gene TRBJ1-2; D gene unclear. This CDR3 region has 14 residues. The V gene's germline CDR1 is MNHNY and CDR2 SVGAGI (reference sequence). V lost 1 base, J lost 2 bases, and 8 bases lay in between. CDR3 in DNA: TGTGCCAGCAGTTACTTAGGACGGAACTATGGCTACACCTTC. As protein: CASSYLGRNYGYTF.

CDR3 protein: CAIARDRNQPQHF. In DNA form, the CDR3 reads TGTGCCATCGCCCGGGACAGAAATCAGCCCCAGCATTTT. The V and J genes are TRBV6-5 and TRBJ1-5; 7 nucleotides agree with TRBD1. V lost 10 bases to trimming and J lost 4 bases; unmatched junction nucleotides: 7. CDR1 MNHEY and CDR2 SVGAGI come from the germline V gene. This CDR3 has 13 residues.

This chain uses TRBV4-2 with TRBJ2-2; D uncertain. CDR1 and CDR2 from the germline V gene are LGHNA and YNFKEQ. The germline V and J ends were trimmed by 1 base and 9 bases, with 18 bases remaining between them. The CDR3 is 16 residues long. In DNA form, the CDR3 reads TGTGCCAGCAGCCAAGGAAGCCTTACCACCTCCCGGGAGCTGTTTTTT. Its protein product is CASSQGSLTTSRELFF.

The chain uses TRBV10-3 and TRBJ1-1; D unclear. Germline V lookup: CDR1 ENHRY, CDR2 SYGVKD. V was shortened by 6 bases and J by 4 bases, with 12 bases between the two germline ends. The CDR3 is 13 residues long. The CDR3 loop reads CAIREPLFTEAFF. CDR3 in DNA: TGTGCCATCAGGGAGCCGTTATTCACTGAAGCTTTCTTT.

The CDR3 DNA reads as TGCGCCAGCAGCCCCGAGGCAGGGGATGTTATCGAGCAGTACTTC. Translating gives CASSPEAGDVIEQYF. This chain links TRBV4-1 with TRBJ2-7, with TRBD1 as a possible D gene (6 bases). Trimming cost V 4 bases and J 6 bases, with 19 bases left between them. The CDR3 consists of 15 residues. CDR1 and CDR2 (germline): MGHRA, YSYEKL.

Written as DNA, the CDR3 is TGTGCCAGCAGGACTAGCGGGTTGTACAATGAGCAGTTCTTC. It translates to CASRTSGLYNEQFF. V usage is TRBV11-2 and J usage is TRBJ2-1, with 10 bases lining up with TRBD2. This CDR3 contains 14 residues. The germline V gene has CDR1 SGHAT and CDR2 FQNNGV. V lost 6 bases and J lost 4; bases outside the gene matches: 3.

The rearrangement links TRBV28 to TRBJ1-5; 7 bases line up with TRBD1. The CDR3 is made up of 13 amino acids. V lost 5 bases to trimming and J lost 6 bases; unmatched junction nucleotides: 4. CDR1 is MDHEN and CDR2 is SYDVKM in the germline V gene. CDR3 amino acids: CASSPTGVQPQHF. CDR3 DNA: TGTGCCAGCAGTCCCACAGGGGTTCAGCCCCAGCATTTT.

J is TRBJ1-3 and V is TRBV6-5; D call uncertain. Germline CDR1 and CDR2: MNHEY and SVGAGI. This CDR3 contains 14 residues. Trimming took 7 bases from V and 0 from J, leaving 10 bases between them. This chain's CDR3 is CASTDWGSGNTIYF. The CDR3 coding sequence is TGTGCCAGCACCGACTGGGGCTCTGGAAACACCATATATTTT.

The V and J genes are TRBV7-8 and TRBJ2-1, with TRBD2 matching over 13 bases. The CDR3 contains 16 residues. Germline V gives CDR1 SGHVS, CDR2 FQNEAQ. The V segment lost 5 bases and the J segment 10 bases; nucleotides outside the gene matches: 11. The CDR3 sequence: CASSEGTSGMSREQFF. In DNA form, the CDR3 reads TGTGCCAGCAGCGAGGGGACTAGCGGGATGAGTAGGGAGCAGTTCTTC.

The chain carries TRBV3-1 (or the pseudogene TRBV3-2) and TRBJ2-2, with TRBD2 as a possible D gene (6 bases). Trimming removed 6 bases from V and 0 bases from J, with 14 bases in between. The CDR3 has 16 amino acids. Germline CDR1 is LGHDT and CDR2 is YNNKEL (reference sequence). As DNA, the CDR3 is TGTGCCAGCAGTCCCTTCGCGGGAACGAACACCGGGGAGCTGTTTTTT. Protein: CASSPFAGTNTGELFF.

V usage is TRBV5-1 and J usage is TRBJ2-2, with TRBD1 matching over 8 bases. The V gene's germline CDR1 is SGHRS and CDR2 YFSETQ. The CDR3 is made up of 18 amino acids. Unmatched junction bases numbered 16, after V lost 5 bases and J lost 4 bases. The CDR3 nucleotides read TGCGCCAGCAGACCCGGACAGGGACAGTATCAGCCCACCGGGGAGCTGTTTTTT. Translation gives CASRPGQGQYQPTGELFF.

Here the CDR3 reads CASSLLSGAKNIQYF. Here the CDR3 DNA reads TGTGCCAGCAGCCTTCTTTCGGGAGCCAAAAACATTCAGTACTTC. This rearrangement joins TRBV3-1 (or the pseudogene TRBV3-2) to TRBJ2-4; D call uncertain. In germline, CDR1 is LGHDT, CDR2 YNNKEL (reference sequence). The CDR3 runs to 15 residues. Trimming cost V 4 bases and J 0 bases, with 10 bases left between them.

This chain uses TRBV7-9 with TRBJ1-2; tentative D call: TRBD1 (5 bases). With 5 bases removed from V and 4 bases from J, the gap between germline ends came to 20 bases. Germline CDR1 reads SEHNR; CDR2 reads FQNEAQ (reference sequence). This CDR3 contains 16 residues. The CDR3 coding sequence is TGTGCCAGCAGCAGAAGGGACGGACTTCAACTCTATGGCTACACCTTC. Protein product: CASSRRDGLQLYGYTF. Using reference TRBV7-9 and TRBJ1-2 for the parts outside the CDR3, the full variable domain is DTGVSQNPRHKITKRGQNVTFRCDPISEHNRLYWYRQTLGQGPEFLTYFQNEAQLEKSRLLSDRFSAERPKGSFSTLEIQRTEQGDSAMYLCASSRRDGLQLYGYTFGSGTRLTVV.